The 25 T cell receptor beta chains listed next were all sequenced from one sample in a study of beta chain features in type 1 diabetes. TCRB transcripts that were expressed got sequenced, as all of the isolated RNA had been reverse transcribed. Some clones are missing from TCRdb's copy, which holds only in-frame ones; the method was immunoSEQ multiplex PCR. Counted here are roughly 330,000 clones, approximately 9.9% occurring once; the ten biggest clones make up more than 0.015%. The sequenced material came from naive CD4+ T cells from blood. These receptors came from a woman in her 30s in good health.

This rearrangement joins TRBV29-1 to TRBJ2-7; 10 bases are a match to TRBD1. CDR3 length: 13 residues. Germline-derived CDR1 and CDR2 are SQVTM and ANQGSEA. V shed 6 bases, J shed 1 base, and the junction held 3 bases outside the gene matches. Written as DNA, the CDR3 is TGCAGCGTGGGACAGGGGCGATCCTACGAGCAGTACTTC. Protein sequence: CSVGQGRSYEQYF.

The chain recombines TRBV7-6 with TRBJ2-7; D remains ambiguous. Germline CDR1 is SGHVS and CDR2 is FNYEAQ. V was cut by 2 bases and J by 7 bases, with 12 bases left in between. The CDR3 sequence is 13 residues long. The CDR3 coding sequence is TGTGCCAGCAGCTTACCGGTCGCTTGGGAGCAGTACTTC. Encoded protein: CASSLPVAWEQYF. The whole variable domain, filled in from reference TRBV7-6 and TRBJ2-7, reads GAGVSQSPRYKVTKRGQDVALRCDPISGHVSLYWYRQALGQGPEFLTYFNYEAQQDKSGLPNDRFSAERPEGSISTLTIQRTEQRDSAMYRCASSLPVAWEQYFGPGTRLTVT.

This clone came up a few times. The chain couples TRBV7-2 to TRBJ2-7; 10 nucleotides match TRBD2. V shed 5 bases, J shed 6 bases, and the junction held 10 bases outside the gene matches. Germline CDR1 reads SGHTA; CDR2 reads FQGNSA. The CDR3 consists of 15 residues. DNA of the CDR3: TGTGCCAGCAGCCCGCGCCTAGCGGGAGATCCCGAGCAGTACTTC. It encodes CASSPRLAGDPEQYF.

This clone has a handful of counts. V gene TRBV13 combines with J gene TRBJ2-7; D is possibly TRBD2 (6 bases). The germline gives CDR1 PRHDT, CDR2 FYEKMQ (reference sequence). V gave up 6 bases and J gave up 10 bases, with 19 bases separating them. This CDR3 contains 13 residues. CDR3 DNA sequence: TGTGCCAGCAGGGGTAGCGGCATAAGAGGACAGTACTTC. Its translation is CASRGSGIRGQYF.

This clone was found a few times. The chain carries TRBV6-5 and TRBJ1-2; TRBD1 might be the D (5 bases). The germline CDR1 and CDR2 sequences are MNHEY and SVGAGI. V was pared by 7 bases and J by 2 bases, with 11 bases between. The CDR3 has 13 residues. The CDR3 nucleotides are TGTGCCAGCACCCGCGACAGAAACTATGGCTACACCTTC. Translated, it gives CASTRDRNYGYTF.

A few counts support this clone. This chain connects TRBV5-4 to TRBJ2-2; 9 bases agree with TRBD2. Unmatched junction bases numbered 4, after V lost 4 bases and J lost 6 bases. The CDR3 spans 14 residues. Germline V gives CDR1 SGHNT, CDR2 YYREEE (reference sequence). CDR3 sequence (DNA): TGTGCCAGCAGCATAGCGGGAGTTTCCGGGGAGCTGTTTTTT. It codes for CASSIAGVSGELFF.

This clone showed up just a few times. The V gene is TRBV19, the J gene TRBJ2-5, with 9 positions matching TRBD2. CDR3 size: 16 residues. Germline loops: CDR1 LNHDA, CDR2 SQIVND (reference sequence). Germline trimming cut 4 bases from V and 7 bases from J; bases unmatched to any gene: 13. The CDR3 DNA reads as TGTGCCAGTAGTAACAGGGCTAGCGGGACCTCGAGGACCCAGTACTTC. This encodes CASSNRASGTSRTQYF.

The chain joins TRBV5-4 to TRBJ2-7, with 7 bases fitting TRBD1. The CDR3 totals 13 residues. CDR1 is SGHNT, CDR2 YYREEE, per germline (reference sequence). V was clipped by 3 bases and J by 4 bases; unmatched bases: 4. In nucleotides, the CDR3 is TGTGCCAGCAGCTCGACAGGGTCGTACGAGCAGTACTTC. Translated, it gives CASSSTGSYEQYF. The full variable domain, with the rest looked up from reference TRBV5-4 and TRBJ2-7, is ETGVTQSPTHLIKTRGQQVTLRCSSQSGHNTVSWYQQALGQGPQFIFQYYREEENGRGNFPPRFSGLQFPNYSSELNVNALELDDSALYLCASSSTGSYEQYFGPGTRLTVT.

This clone turned up a few times. The chain combines TRBV29-1 with TRBJ1-4; TRBD1 agrees at 8 bases. Germline CDR1 and CDR2: SQVTM and ANQGSEA. The CDR3 is 13 amino acids. Trimming at V came to 3 bases and at J to 5 bases, leaving 2 bases not matched to a gene. CDR3 nucleotides: TGCAGCGTTGATGGGACAGGAAATGAAAAACTGTTTTTT. This encodes CSVDGTGNEKLFF.

This clone was observed a handful of times. The J gene is TRBJ2-7, the V gene TRBV5-1; possibly TRBD2 for D (5 bases). The V end was cut by 0 bases, the J end by 2 bases, with 9 bases between. This CDR3 comprises 14 residues. The germline V gene has CDR1 SGHRS and CDR2 YFSETQ. The CDR3 loop reads CASSLVAGAYEQYF. The CDR3 DNA is TGCGCCAGCAGCTTGGTGGCCGGGGCCTACGAGCAGTACTTC.

The rearrangement uses TRBV2 and TRBJ2-1; tentatively, D is TRBD2 (6 bases). The ends were cut back, 5 bases at V and 3 bases at J, with 17 bases in the middle. The CDR3 totals 16 residues. CDR1 is SNHLY and CDR2 is FYNNEI in the germline V gene. The chain's CDR3 is CASSFLGLANYNEQFF. In nucleotides, the CDR3 is TGTGCCAGCAGTTTTTTGGGGCTAGCGAACTACAATGAGCAGTTCTTC.

The gene calls are TRBV28 and TRBJ2-5; 9 bases align to TRBD1. The germline gives CDR1 MDHEN, CDR2 SYDVKM. CDR3 length: 15 amino acids. V lost 7 bases, J lost 5 bases, and 11 bases stayed unmatched. CDR3 sequence (DNA): TGTGCCAGCACCATCACAGGGGGCATTTTCGAGACCCAGTACTTC. Translation gives CASTITGGIFETQYF.

The V call is TRBV9, the J call TRBJ1-1, with TRBD1 matching 7 bases. Trimming took 2 bases from V and 3 from J; bases not matched to a gene: 4. CDR1 is SGDLS, CDR2 YYNGEE, per germline. This CDR3 is 14 amino acids long. The DNA of the CDR3 is TGTGCCAGCAGCGTTTTGGACAGGTACACTGAAGCTTTCTTT. Amino acids: CASSVLDRYTEAFF.

This clone has just a few counts. The chain joins TRBV9 to TRBJ2-5; 9 nucleotides agree with TRBD2. Germline V lookup: CDR1 SGDLS, CDR2 YYNGEE. After removal of 1 base from V and 2 bases from J, the junction contained 6 bases not matched to a gene. The length of the CDR3 is 16 residues. This chain's CDR3 is CASSVLGLASQETQYF. CDR3 nucleotides: TGTGCCAGCAGCGTATTAGGACTAGCGTCACAAGAGACCCAGTACTTC.

V gene TRBV19 combines with J gene TRBJ2-2; possible D gene TRBD2, 5 bases. The CDR3 totals 16 residues. Germline V CDR1 and CDR2: LNHDA, SQIVND (reference sequence). Trimming removed 7 bases at V and 2 bases at J, with 17 bases between. The CDR3: CASILQRRLNTGELFF. The CDR3 DNA sequence: TGTGCCAGTATTTTGCAGCGGAGGCTAAACACCGGGGAGCTGTTTTTT.

V is TRBV19 and J is TRBJ1-5; D ambiguous. Germline V gene lookup returns CDR1 LNHDA and CDR2 SQIVND (reference sequence). The CDR3 spans 15 residues. V was cut by 3 bases and J by 3 bases, with 12 bases left in between. Here the CDR3 reads CASSISSDHNQPQHF. CDR3 bases: TGTGCCAGTAGTATTTCCTCAGATCACAATCAGCCCCAGCATTTT.

The chain couples TRBV13 to TRBJ2-5, with 8 bases matching TRBD1. This CDR3 spans 14 amino acids. V was pared by 5 bases and J by 4 bases, with 6 bases of the junction left unmatched. CDR1 is PRHDT, CDR2 FYEKMQ, per germline (reference sequence). The CDR3 nucleotides are TGTGCCAGCAGCCCACAGGGGGTTGGAGAGACCCAGTACTTC. Translating gives CASSPQGVGETQYF.

The chain combines TRBV29-1 with TRBJ2-3; the D is unclear. Germline V lookup: CDR1 SQVTM, CDR2 ANQGSEA. Trimming removed 2 bases from V and 3 bases from J, with 9 bases in between. CDR3 length: 13 amino acids. The CDR3 coding sequence is TGCAGCGTTGAAACTACCGCTACAGATACGCAGTATTTT. Translated: CSVETTATDTQYF.

This clone came up a few times. The rearrangement links TRBV5-1 to TRBJ2-5, with a tentative D call TRBD2 (6 bases). CDR1 is SGHRS and CDR2 is YFSETQ in the germline V gene. The V end was cut by 3 bases, the J end by 0 bases, with 12 bases between. The CDR3 runs to 15 residues. The CDR3 protein is CASSSASVYQETQYF. The CDR3 nucleotides are TGCGCCAGCAGCTCGGCTAGCGTGTACCAAGAGACCCAGTACTTC.

The rearrangement links TRBV9 to TRBJ2-2; TRBD1 matches at 8 bases. Germline values: CDR1 SGDLS, CDR2 YYNGEE. CDR3 length: 15 amino acids. With 4 bases clipped from V and 4 bases from J, the junction kept 6 bases outside the gene matches. The CDR3 spells CASSLRQGSTGELFF. The CDR3 DNA follows: TGTGCCAGCAGCCTCAGACAGGGGAGCACCGGGGAGCTGTTTTTT. The whole variable domain, filled in from reference TRBV9 and TRBJ2-2, reads DSGVTQTPKHLITATGQRVTLRCSPRSGDLSVYWYQQSLDQGLQFLIQYYNGEERAKGNILERFSAQQFPDLHSELNLSSLELGDSALYFCASSLRQGSTGELFFGEGSRLTVL.

This clone was counted once. The rearrangement joins TRBV2 to TRBJ1-2, with TRBD1 as a possible D gene (6 bases). The germline gives CDR1 SNHLY, CDR2 FYNNEI. The CDR3 covers 12 residues. Trimming removed 8 bases at V and 2 bases at J, with 9 bases between. The DNA for the CDR3 is TGTGCCAGCGCTCAGGGGAACTATGGCTACACCTTC. Its translation: CASAQGNYGYTF. The full variable domain, rest sourced from reference TRBV2 and TRBJ1-2, is EPEVTQTPSHQVTQMGQEVILRCVPISNHLYFYWYRQILGQKVEFLVSFYNNEISEKSEIFDDQFSVERPDGSNFTLKIRSTKLEDSAMYFCASAQGNYGYTFGSGTRLTVV.

This clone was counted between two and nine times. The chain couples TRBV2 to TRBJ1-5; 9 nucleotides align to TRBD1. The CDR3 has 14 residues. The ends lost 4 bases at V and 7 bases at J; junction bases unmatched: 5. CDR1 and CDR2 from the germline V gene are SNHLY and FYNNEI. CDR3 sequence (DNA): TGTGCCAGCAGTGTCGGGACAGGGACACAGCCCCAGCATTTT. Amino acid sequence: CASSVGTGTQPQHF.

This clone has more than one count but fewer than ten. The chain employs TRBV18 and TRBJ2-7, with 11 bases aligning to TRBD1. The V and J ends lost 5 bases and 4 bases, in that order; junction bases with no gene match: 7. This CDR3 region has 15 residues. CDR1 KGHSH and CDR2 LQKENI come from the germline V gene. The CDR3 protein is CASSTSGQGAYEQYF. CDR3 coding DNA: TGTGCCAGCTCAACCTCAGGACAGGGGGCTTACGAGCAGTACTTC.

The chain's CDR3 is CSVEVGQGSHEQYF. The CDR3 DNA reads TGCAGCGTTGAAGTTGGGCAGGGGTCGCACGAGCAGTACTTC. V is TRBV29-1 and J is TRBJ2-7, with D perhaps TRBD1 (6 bases). The CDR3 is 14 amino acids. V was pared by 1 base and J by 5 bases, with 15 bases between. Per the germline V gene, CDR1 is SQVTM and CDR2 is ANQGSEA.

This chain links TRBV13 with TRBJ1-4; D might be TRBD1 (5 bases). CDR1 and CDR2 (germline): PRHDT, FYEKMQ (reference sequence). Trimming shortened V by 4 bases and J by 0 bases, and 15 bases separated the two germline ends. This CDR3 region has 17 residues. CDR3: CASSSFRERATNEKLFF. DNA of the CDR3: TGTGCCAGCAGCTCCTTCAGGGAAAGGGCAACTAATGAAAAACTGTTTTTT. The full variable domain, its missing parts supplied by reference TRBV13 and TRBJ1-4, is AAGVIQSPRHLIKEKRETATLKCYPIPRHDTVYWYQQGPGQDPQFLISFYEKMQSDKGSIPDRFSAQQFSDYHSELNMSSLELGDSALYFCASSSFRERATNEKLFFGSGTQLSVL.